This T cell receptor beta chain was recovered during a study of T-cell memory formation after mild COVID-19. Background on the study: Across donors, TCR clusters were largely donor specific. Study outcomes and limitations: Detection of some responders pre-infection suggested pre-existing cross-reactive memory T cells participated.

For this clonotype: Its antigen is still unknown.

Constant-segment-primed 5'RACE gave TCR alpha and TCR beta cDNA libraries with sample barcodes and UMIs. TCRdb processed the 5' RACE reads anew with MiXCR; each CDR3 protein has one entry. The sample lists roughly 350,000 distinct CDR3 sequences; under 30% were seen once. This clonotype was sampled from an adult woman who had mild COVID-19 (a few samples of this study predate the infection). Cell type and time point are not known. Sequenced input: PBMCs or a T cell subset sorted from them (not recorded which).

The CDR3 reads CASSSWDGTYEQYF. The CDR3 bases are TGTGCCAGCAGCTCCTGGGACGGCACCTACGAGCAGTACTTC. The rearrangement joins TRBV5-8 to TRBJ2-7; D might be TRBD1 or TRBD2, each matching 5 bases. Germline CDR1 and CDR2: SGHTS and YDEGEE. The V gene lost 3 bases and the J gene lost 2 bases, with 12 bases spanning the gap. This CDR3 has 14 amino acids.